The 32 T cell receptor beta chains below come from one sample, sequenced in a study of blood T cell repertoires in COVID-19. The repertoire was sequenced with immunoSEQ multiplex PCR; TCRdb's copy has only in-frame clones and lacks some. The sample holds 250,000 to 300,000 clones, about nine tenths seen once. Sample: peripheral blood. These TCRs come from a woman in her forties or fifties who had recovered from COVID-19.

The chain is built from TRBV5-1 and TRBJ1-1; maybe TRBD1 (6 bases). Germline CDR1 and CDR2: SGHRS and YFSETQ. The length of the CDR3 is 16 residues. V was trimmed by 7 bases and J by 4 bases, leaving 23 bases between them. In DNA form, the CDR3 reads TGCGCCAGCCGGGGGGCCGGGGGGGTTTTTAGCACTGAAGCTTTCTTT. Protein: CASRGAGGVFSTEAFF.

The chain couples TRBV7-6 to TRBJ2-2, with 13 bases fitting TRBD2. Germline V gene lookup returns CDR1 SGHVS and CDR2 FNYEAQ. The CDR3 sequence is 18 residues long. V trimming: 1 base; J trimming: 4 bases; junction bases outside the gene matches: 6. CDR3 DNA sequence: TGTGCCAGCAGCTTAGTCGGACTAGCGGGGGATCTCACCGGGGAGCTGTTTTTT. It specifies CASSLVGLAGDLTGELFF.

This chain links TRBV5-1 with TRBJ2-5; the D is unclear. V shed 4 bases and J shed 3 bases, with 13 bases lying between them. The CDR3 contains 14 residues. CDR1 SGHRS and CDR2 YFSETQ come from the germline V gene. DNA of the CDR3: TGCGCCAGCAGCCCTAGACTCTTAGAAGAGACCCAGTACTTC. Encoded protein: CASSPRLLEETQYF.

The chain combines TRBV9 with TRBJ1-6; D perhaps matches TRBD1 (6 bases). V dropped 3 bases and J dropped 10 bases, with 14 bases sitting between them. Germline V gene sequence: CDR1 SGDLS, CDR2 YYNGEE. The CDR3 sequence is 14 residues long. The CDR3 DNA reads as TGTGCCAGCAGCGGACAGGTCGGTAACTCACCCCTCCACTTT. This sequence encodes CASSGQVGNSPLHF.

The J gene is TRBJ1-1, the V gene TRBV29-1, with a tentative D call TRBD1 (5 bases). This CDR3 has 13 residues. V was shortened by 3 bases and J by 1 base, with 9 bases between the two germline ends. CDR1 and CDR2 (germline): SQVTM, ANQGSEA. CDR3 nucleotides: TGCAGCGTTGACCCAGGGTCGAACACTGAAGCTTTCTTT. Translated: CSVDPGSNTEAFF.

The V gene is TRBV4-2, the J gene TRBJ2-1; 7 nucleotides agree with TRBD1. Per the germline V gene, CDR1 is LGHNA and CDR2 is YNFKEQ. Germline trimming cut 2 bases from V and 5 bases from J; bases unmatched to any gene: 9. The CDR3 contains 16 residues. CDR3 residues: CASSQIGSGGNNEQFF. CDR3 nucleotide sequence: TGTGCCAGCAGCCAAATCGGGTCAGGGGGAAACAATGAGCAGTTCTTC.

V usage is TRBV13 and J usage is TRBJ2-1; no reliable D call. This CDR3 has 13 residues. The germline V gene has CDR1 PRHDT and CDR2 FYEKMQ (reference sequence). With 1 base removed from V and 8 bases from J, the gap between germline ends came to 9 bases. For the CDR3, the DNA is TGTGCCAGCAGCTTAGCGGGTGATTATGAGCAGTTCTTC. Protein: CASSLAGDYEQFF.

The chain recombines TRBV6-5 with TRBJ1-2; the match to TRBD1 covers 10 bases. The ends lost 2 bases at V and 4 bases at J; junction bases unmatched: 7. This CDR3 contains 16 residues. Germline values: CDR1 MNHEY, CDR2 SVGAGI. DNA of the CDR3: TGTGCCAGCAGTTACGTTAGGACAGGGGGTTCCTATGGCTACACCTTC. This gives the protein CASSYVRTGGSYGYTF.

This chain connects TRBV7-8 to TRBJ2-7; possible D gene TRBD2, 5 bases. Germline V lookup: CDR1 SGHVS, CDR2 FQNEAQ. The CDR3 runs 15 residues. Trimming shortened V by 2 bases and J by 5 bases, and 16 bases separated the two germline ends. The CDR3 DNA reads TGTGCCAGCAGCTTAAACGGTCGGCGGGTCCACGAGCAGTACTTC. Residues: CASSLNGRRVHEQYF.

The chain has TRBV6-2 or TRBV6-3 and TRBJ2-1, with TRBD2 matching 11 bases. Germline trimming cut 4 bases from V and 0 bases from J; bases unmatched to any gene: 11. This CDR3 spans 19 amino acids. Germline assignment: CDR1 MNHEY and CDR2 SVGEGT. The CDR3 DNA is TGTGCCAGCAGTTCCTTCCTAGCGGGGGGCCGAAGCTCCTACAATGAGCAGTTCTTC. It specifies CASSSFLAGGRSSYNEQFF.

J is TRBJ2-1 and V is TRBV19; 10 positions agree with TRBD2. V trimming: 0 bases; J trimming: 1 base; junction bases outside the gene matches: 6. This CDR3 has 18 residues. Germline V gene lookup returns CDR1 LNHDA and CDR2 SQIVND (reference sequence). Here the CDR3 reads CASSIEGLLAGSYNEQFF. The CDR3 DNA follows: TGTGCCAGTAGTATAGAGGGTCTACTAGCGGGATCCTACAATGAGCAGTTCTTC.

This clone appeared a single time. The chain joins TRBV4-1 to TRBJ2-5, with 12 bases aligning to TRBD2. V dropped 4 bases and J dropped 1; count of bases not matched to a gene: 4. CDR1 MGHRA and CDR2 YSYEKL come from the germline V gene. This CDR3 is 16 amino acids long. Here the CDR3 DNA reads TGCGCCAGCAGCCCCACTAGCGGGAGGCCCCAAGAGACCCAGTACTTC. This gives the protein CASSPTSGRPQETQYF.

The chain has TRBV30 and TRBJ2-7; TRBD1 is a possible D gene (5 bases). The CDR3 is 12 residues long. The germline CDR1 and CDR2 sequences are GTSNPN and SVGIG (reference sequence). The V end lost 8 bases, the J end lost 5 bases, and 16 bases lay between the germline ends. CDR3 bases: TGTGCCCTAAACAGGCCCCCCCACGAGCAGTACTTC. The encoded protein is CALNRPPHEQYF. The variable domain in full, with the rest retrieved from reference TRBV30 and TRBJ2-7, is SQTIHQWPATLVQPVGSPLSLECTVEGTSNPNLYWYRQAAGRGLQLLFYSVGIGQISSEVPQNLSASRPQDRQFILSSKKLLLSDSGFYLCALNRPPHEQYFGPGTRLTVT.

The V and J genes are TRBV7-2 and TRBJ1-2; 8 bases are shared with TRBD1. V shed 4 bases and J 8 bases; nucleotides not matched to a gene: 9. Per the germline V gene, CDR1 is SGHTA and CDR2 is FQGNSA. This CDR3 is built from 14 residues. Here the CDR3 reads CASSYRDRQEGYTF. CDR3 DNA sequence: TGTGCCAGCAGCTACCGGGACAGGCAAGAGGGCTACACCTTC.

The J gene is TRBJ1-6, the V gene TRBV30; TRBD1 is a possible D gene (5 bases). There are 13 residues in the CDR3. CDR1 is GTSNPN and CDR2 is SVGIG in the germline V gene (reference sequence). V lost 5 bases and J 9 bases, leaving 14 bases between the germline ends. The CDR3 loop reads CAWSDVQGSPLHF. CDR3 nucleotide sequence: TGTGCCTGGTCGGACGTTCAGGGTTCACCCCTCCACTTT. The full variable domain, in which reference TRBV30 and TRBJ1-6 provide the parts outside the CDR3, is SQTIHQWPATLVQPVGSPLSLECTVEGTSNPNLYWYRQAAGRGLQLLFYSVGIGQISSEVPQNLSASRPQDRQFILSSKKLLLSDSGFYLCAWSDVQGSPLHFGNGTRLTVT.

The rearrangement joins TRBV7-2 to TRBJ1-2; D not resolved. The CDR3 spans 14 residues. Trimming removed 5 bases from V and 8 bases from J, with 18 bases in between. The germline CDR1 and CDR2 sequences are SGHTA and FQGNSA. The CDR3 sequence: CASSPRRVGRGYTF. In DNA, the CDR3 is TGTGCCAGCAGCCCCCGGAGGGTCGGAAGAGGCTACACCTTC.

This clone has only one observation. The chain couples TRBV6-4 to TRBJ1-5; 7 bases fit TRBD1. V trimming: 3 bases; J trimming: 6 bases; junction bases outside the gene matches: 5. Germline V CDR1 and CDR2: MRHNA, SNTAGT. There are 14 residues in the CDR3. CDR3 protein: CASSEGQAGQPQHF. DNA for the CDR3: TGTGCCAGCAGTGAAGGACAGGCCGGTCAGCCCCAGCATTTT.

The V and J genes are TRBV11-3 and TRBJ1-1, with D possibly being TRBD1 (6 bases). From germline, CDR1 is SGHNT and CDR2 YENEEA. This CDR3 is 13 amino acids long. V gave up 0 bases and J gave up 9 bases, with 11 bases separating them. The CDR3 DNA follows: TGTGCCAGCAGCTTAGAGGCAGGGGCGAAAGCTTTCTTT. This codes for CASSLEAGAKAFF.

Worth noting for this clone: Distinct nucleotide sequences in the sample also encode this CDR3. This CDR3 reads CASSSVAYEQYF. The CDR3 DNA sequence: TGTGCCAGCAGCTCGGTCGCCTACGAGCAGTACTTC. This rearrangement joins TRBV6-5 to TRBJ2-7; D not resolved. The CDR3 sequence is 12 residues long. The germline V gene encodes CDR1 MNHEY and CDR2 SVGAGI. Trimming left V 6 bases short and J 2 bases short, with 8 bases between.

The chain joins TRBV24-1 to TRBJ1-5, with D tentatively TRBD1 (6 bases). CDR1 and CDR2 (germline): KGHDR, SFDVKD. CDR3 size: 13 residues. V was clipped by 10 bases and J by 3 bases, with 12 bases between them. In DNA, the CDR3 is TGTGCCACTCAACAGGGTAACAATCAGCCCCAGCATTTT. This translates into CATQQGNNQPQHF.

V gene TRBV5-6 combines with J gene TRBJ2-5, with unresolved D. The CDR3 loop spans 12 amino acids. The V and J ends lost 0 bases and 3 bases respectively, with 3 bases between them. The germline CDR1 and CDR2 sequences are SGHDT and YYEEEE. CDR3 sequence: CASSLVEETQYF. CDR3 DNA sequence: TGTGCCAGCAGCTTGGTCGAAGAGACCCAGTACTTC.

The chain couples TRBV30 to TRBJ2-1; 7 bases map to TRBD1. V trimming: 1 base; J trimming: 4 bases; junction bases outside the gene matches: 10. The germline CDR1 and CDR2 sequences are GTSNPN and SVGIG (reference sequence). The CDR3 loop spans 16 amino acids. The CDR3 loop is CAWSDLAPDRYNEQFF. The DNA of the CDR3 is TGTGCCTGGAGTGATCTAGCCCCGGACAGGTACAATGAGCAGTTCTTC.

This CDR3 is CASSLGGLAHTDTQYF. As DNA, the CDR3 is TGTGCCAGCAGCTTAGGAGGACTAGCACACACAGATACGCAGTATTTT. The V call is TRBV2, the J call TRBJ2-3, with TRBD2 matching over 8 bases. The germline CDR1 and CDR2 sequences are SNHLY and FYNNEI. J gave up 2 bases and V 6 bases, and 10 bases lay outside the gene matches. The CDR3 runs 16 residues.

The chain employs TRBV24-1 and TRBJ1-2, with D maybe TRBD1 (5 bases). This CDR3 is 14 amino acids long. In germline, CDR1 is KGHDR, CDR2 SFDVKD. V dropped 1 base and J dropped 6 bases, with 11 bases sitting between them. The CDR3 loop is CATSDLKSGDGYTF. CDR3 DNA: TGTGCCACCAGTGATTTAAAGTCGGGGGATGGCTACACCTTC.

The V gene is TRBV5-1, the J gene TRBJ2-5; tentative D call: TRBD1 (7 bases). The CDR3 sequence is 14 residues long. The germline gives CDR1 SGHRS, CDR2 YFSETQ. V was shortened by 2 bases and J by 4 bases, with 12 bases between the two germline ends. CDR3 sequence reads: CASSLARGAETQYF. CDR3 DNA: TGCGCCAGCAGCTTAGCCAGGGGGGCAGAGACCCAGTACTTC.

J is TRBJ1-2 and V is TRBV14, with TRBD1 matching over 8 bases. The germline V gene has CDR1 SGHDN and CDR2 FVKESK. This CDR3 region has 14 residues. The V gene end was trimmed by 4 bases and the J gene end by 9 bases; junction bases not matched to a gene: 10. The CDR3 loop reads CASSPRDRNIRYTF. CDR3 bases: TGTGCCAGCAGCCCTCGGGACAGGAATATCCGCTACACCTTC.

The chain joins TRBV6-2 or TRBV6-3 to TRBJ2-7, with no clear D. V was pared by 0 bases and J by 2 bases, with 11 bases between. CDR1 and CDR2 (germline): MNHEY, SVGEGT. This CDR3 has 15 amino acids. CDR3 region: CASSYSRVKTYEQYF. The CDR3 DNA reads TGTGCCAGCAGTTACTCGAGAGTCAAGACCTACGAGCAGTACTTC.

This rearrangement joins TRBV9 to TRBJ1-3; D gene ambiguous. This CDR3 is built from 15 residues. Per germline, CDR1 SGDLS and CDR2 YYNGEE. The V end lost 0 bases, the J end lost 1 base, and 8 bases lay between the germline ends. CDR3 residues: CASSVDKASGNTIYF. CDR3 DNA: TGTGCCAGCAGCGTAGATAAAGCTTCTGGAAACACCATATATTTT.

The CDR3 is CAWRGQGPFYGYTF. The CDR3 DNA is TGTGCCTGGAGAGGGCAGGGGCCTTTCTATGGCTACACCTTC. This chain uses TRBV30 with TRBJ1-2, with D possibly being TRBD1 (6 bases). Germline CDR1 GTSNPN, CDR2 SVGIG (reference sequence). With 3 bases removed from V and 4 bases from J, the gap between germline ends came to 15 bases. The CDR3 extends over 14 amino acids.

This sequence joins TRBV6-2 or TRBV6-3 and TRBJ1-2, with unresolved D. Germline loops: CDR1 MNHEY, CDR2 SVGEGT. Trimming removed 2 bases at V and 1 base at J, with 5 bases between. This CDR3 is built from 13 residues. Here the CDR3 reads CASSYLGNYGYTF. In nucleotides, the CDR3 is TGTGCCAGCAGTTACCTCGGTAACTATGGCTACACCTTC.

The chain uses TRBV6-2 or TRBV6-3 and TRBJ1-6; 8 bases agree with TRBD1. Germline lookup yields CDR1 MNHEY and CDR2 SVGEGT. CDR3 size: 15 residues. Trimming cost V 6 bases and J 9 bases; bases outside gene matches: 10. The CDR3 here is CASSKSGGFGSPLHF. In nucleotides, the CDR3 is TGTGCCAGCAGCAAGTCAGGGGGCTTTGGTTCACCCCTCCACTTT.

This clone was seen once. This chain links TRBV5-6 with TRBJ1-2; TRBD1 might be the D (6 bases). The CDR3 runs 13 residues. Trimming removed 3 bases at V and 8 bases at J, with 14 bases between. The germline gives CDR1 SGHDT, CDR2 YYEEEE. In DNA, the CDR3 is TGTGCCAGCAGCTCCGACAGGCTTGGGGGCTACACCTTC. Protein product: CASSSDRLGGYTF.